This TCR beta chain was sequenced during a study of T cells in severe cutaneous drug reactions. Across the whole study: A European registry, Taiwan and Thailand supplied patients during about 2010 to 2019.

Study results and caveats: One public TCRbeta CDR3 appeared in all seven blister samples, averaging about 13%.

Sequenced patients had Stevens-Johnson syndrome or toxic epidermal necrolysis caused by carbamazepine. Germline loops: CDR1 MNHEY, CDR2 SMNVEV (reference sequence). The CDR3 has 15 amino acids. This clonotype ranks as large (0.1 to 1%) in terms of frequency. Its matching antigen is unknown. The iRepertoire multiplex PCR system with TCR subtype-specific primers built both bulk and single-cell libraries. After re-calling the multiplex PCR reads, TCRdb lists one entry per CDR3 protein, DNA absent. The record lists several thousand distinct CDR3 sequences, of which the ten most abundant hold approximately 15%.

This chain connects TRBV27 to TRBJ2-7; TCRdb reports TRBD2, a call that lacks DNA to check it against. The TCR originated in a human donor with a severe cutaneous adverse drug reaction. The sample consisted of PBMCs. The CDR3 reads CASRGIAGATYEQYF.